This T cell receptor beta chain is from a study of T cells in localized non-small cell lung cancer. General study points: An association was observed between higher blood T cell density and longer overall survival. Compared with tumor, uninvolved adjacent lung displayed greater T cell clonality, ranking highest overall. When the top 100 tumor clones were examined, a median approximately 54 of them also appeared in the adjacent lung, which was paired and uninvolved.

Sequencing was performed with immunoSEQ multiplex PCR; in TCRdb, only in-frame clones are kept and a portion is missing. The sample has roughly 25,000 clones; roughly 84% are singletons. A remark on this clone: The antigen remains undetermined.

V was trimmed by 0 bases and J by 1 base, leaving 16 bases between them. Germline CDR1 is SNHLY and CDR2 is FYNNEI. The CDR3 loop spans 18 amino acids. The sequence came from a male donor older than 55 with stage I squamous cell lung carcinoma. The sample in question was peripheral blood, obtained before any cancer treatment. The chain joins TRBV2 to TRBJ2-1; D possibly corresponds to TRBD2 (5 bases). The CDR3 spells CASSEALPRLRSYNEQFF. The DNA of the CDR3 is TGTGCCAGCAGTGAAGCGCTTCCGCGACTACGTTCCTACAATGAGCAGTTCTTC.